These T cell receptor beta chains were read from a single sample in a study of blood T cell repertoires in COVID-19. Some clones are missing from TCRdb's copy, which holds only in-frame ones; the method was immunoSEQ multiplex PCR. Of around 180,000 clones listed, 88% are singletons. Sequencing was performed on peripheral blood. The receptors were gathered from a man in his 70s with active or convalescent COVID-19. Each CDR3 is given with its conserved first and last residue. The D gene is left open where the match is weak. The size entry is marked missing in some rows and otherwise reads once, few, many or a size class.

TRBD1	TRBV30	TRBJ2-7	-	TGTGCCTGGAGTTCCGACAGGGCCTACGAGCAGTACTTC	CAWSSDRAYEQYF
-	TRBV29-1	TRBJ1-4	-	TGCAGCGTAGGGCAGGGTAATGAAAAACTGTTTTTT	CSVGQGNEKLFF
TRBD2	TRBV28	TRBJ2-1	-	TGTGCCAGCCTTACAGCGGGAGGAGGGTACAATGAGCAGTTCTTC	CASLTAGGGYNEQFF
-	TRBV18	TRBJ1-3	few	TGTGCCAGCTCACCACCTACATTCTCTGGAAACACCATATATTTT	CASSPPTFSGNTIYF
-	TRBV30	TRBJ1-1	-	TGTGCCTGGGGGAAGGGGTGGATGAACACTGAAGCTTTCTTT	CAWGKGWMNTEAFF
-	TRBV29-1	TRBJ2-5	-	TGCAGCGTAGGGGGTCTTGAGACCCAGTACTTC	CSVGGLETQYF
TRBD1	TRBV30	TRBJ1-6	-	TGTGCCTGGAACACAGGACAGGGAGGATTAAATTCACCCCTCCACTTT	CAWNTGQGGLNSPLHF
-	TRBV7-2	TRBJ1-1	-	TGTGCCAGCAGCTTGGGACACTCGAACACTGAAGCTTTCTTT	CASSLGHSNTEAFF
-	TRBV10-1	TRBJ2-1	-	TGCGCCAGCTCACTCCCCGGGAATGAGCAGTTCTTC	CASSLPGNEQFF
-	TRBV6-1	TRBJ2-7	-	TGTGCCAGCAGTGAGCTTCCGGGACAAAAATCCTACGAGCAGTACTTC	CASSELPGQKSYEQYF
-	TRBV28	TRBJ2-5	-	TGTGCCAGCAGTTTGAAAACAGGGACGTACCAAGAGACCCAGTACTTC	CASSLKTGTYQETQYF
-	TRBV7-9	TRBJ2-2	-	TGTGCCAGCAGCCAGACCGGGGAGCTGTTTTTT	CASSQTGELFF
-	TRBV23-1	TRBJ2-7	-	TGCGCCGGAGCGGCAGCGAGCTCCTACGAGCAGTACTTC	CAGAAASSYEQYF
TRBD1	TRBV7-9	TRBJ2-3	-	TGTGCCAGCAGCTCTCCTTCTACAGGGGACGATACGCAGTATTTT	CASSSPSTGDDTQYF
TRBD1	TRBV5-1	TRBJ1-1	-	TGCGCCAGCAGTTATGACAGGGTGAACACTGAAGCTTTCTTT	CASSYDRVNTEAFF
TRBD1	TRBV7-8	TRBJ2-1	-	TGTGCCAGCAGCCCGACAGGGGCGGGGAAGCAGTTCTTC	CASSPTGAGKQFF
-	TRBV24-1	TRBJ2-5	-	TGTGCCACCAGTGATTTGTCGGGGACCCAGTACTTC	CATSDLSGTQYF
-	TRBV20-1	TRBJ2-5	-	TGCAGTGTGCCCCTGAGGGAGACCCAGTACTTC	CSVPLRETQYF
-	TRBV30	TRBJ1-5	once	TGTGCCTGGAGTGCAGGGTTGGATCAGCCCCAGCATTTT	CAWSAGLDQPQHF
TRBD1	TRBV2	TRBJ2-2	once	TGTGCCAGCGGGACAGGGGTTTCCGGGGAGCTGTTTTTT	CASGTGVSGELFF
-	TRBV27	TRBJ1-1	-	TGTGCCAGCAGTTTAGGGGGCGCGGGCACTGAAGCTTTCTTT	CASSLGGAGTEAFF
TRBD1	TRBV19	TRBJ1-3	-	TGTGCCAGTAGTGCGGGACAGTTTGGAAACACCATATATTTT	CASSAGQFGNTIYF
TRBD1	TRBV6-5	TRBJ2-7	few	TGTGCCAGCAGCCAAGCGACAGGGCGGTACGAGCAGTACTTC	CASSQATGRYEQYF
-	TRBV4-3	TRBJ2-3	-	TGCGCCAGCAGCCAAGAACCCATTAGCGGTATCACAGATACGCAGTATTTT	CASSQEPISGITDTQYF
TRBD1	TRBV4-1	TRBJ2-3	-	TGCGCCAGCAGCCAACCAAAGGACAGGGCTGATAACACAGATACGCAGTATTTT	CASSQPKDRADNTDTQYF
TRBD2	TRBV20-1	TRBJ2-5	-	TGCAGTGCTAGTTCCGGGACTAGCGGGGGGGCGATGGAGACCCAGTACTTC	CSASSGTSGGAMETQYF
-	TRBV19	TRBJ1-3	-	TGTGCCAGTAGTATGGGACACTCTGGAAACACCATATATTTT	CASSMGHSGNTIYF
TRBD1	TRBV6-2/TRBV6-3	TRBJ2-2	-	TGTGCCAGCAGCCTACCCACGACAGGGGTGGTTACCGGGGAGCTGTTTTTT	CASSLPTTGVVTGELFF
-	TRBV20-1	TRBJ1-2	few	TGCAGTGCTAGTAGGAAGACTGACTATGGCTACACCTTC	CSASRKTDYGYTF
TRBD1	TRBV5-4	TRBJ2-1	-	TGTGCCAGCAGCTCTCGGGACAGCTACAATGAGCAGTTCTTC	CASSSRDSYNEQFF
TRBD1	TRBV19	TRBJ1-5	-	TGTGCCAGTAGCGAACAGGGGGGTTTTAATCAGCCCCAGCATTTT	CASSEQGGFNQPQHF
-	TRBV29-1	TRBJ1-1	-	TGCAGCGTTGACGTCCAGGGGCGCACTGAAGCTTTCTTT	CSVDVQGRTEAFF
TRBD2	TRBV6-6	TRBJ2-7	-	TGTGCCAGCAGTTACCGGGGGGGCGCCTACTTC	CASSYRGGAYF
TRBD1	TRBV10-2	TRBJ1-6	-	TGCGCCAGCAGTGGACCGGGACAGGGTATATCACCCCTCCACTTT	CASSGPGQGISPLHF
-	TRBV5-6	TRBJ2-4	few	TGTGCCAGCAGCCGCGGGACAGACTACAAAAACATTCAGTACTTC	CASSRGTDYKNIQYF
TRBD1	TRBV6-4	TRBJ1-1	-	TGTGCCAGCAGGGCAAAACAGGGGGCCTTCACTGAAGCTTTCTTT	CASRAKQGAFTEAFF
-	TRBV11-2	TRBJ1-3	-	TGTGCCAGCAGCTTAGGTGTACAAGTCTCTGGAAACACCATATATTTT	CASSLGVQVSGNTIYF
TRBD1	TRBV11-2	TRBJ1-2	once	TGTGCCAGCAGCTATACAGGGGGCGCTTTCTATGGCTACACCTTC	CASSYTGGAFYGYTF
TRBD1	TRBV28	TRBJ1-4	-	TGTGCCAGCAGAAGACTTCGTACCGGGACAGGGTTTGAAAAACTGTTTTTT	CASRRLRTGTGFEKLFF
TRBD2	TRBV4-3	TRBJ2-1	-	TGCGCCAGCAGCCAAAGGACTAGCGGGCTCAATGAGCAGTTCTTC	CASSQRTSGLNEQFF